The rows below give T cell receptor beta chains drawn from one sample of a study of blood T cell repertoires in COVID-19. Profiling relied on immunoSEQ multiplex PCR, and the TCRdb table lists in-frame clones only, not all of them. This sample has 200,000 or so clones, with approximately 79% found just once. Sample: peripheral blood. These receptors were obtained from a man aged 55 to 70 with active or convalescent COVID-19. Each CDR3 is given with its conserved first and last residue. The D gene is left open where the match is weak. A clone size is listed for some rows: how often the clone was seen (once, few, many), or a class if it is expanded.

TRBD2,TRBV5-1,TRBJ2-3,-,CASSLGLAGADTQYF,TGCGCCAGCAGCTTGGGACTAGCGGGAGCAGATACGCAGTATTTT
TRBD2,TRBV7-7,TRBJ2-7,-,CASSPGLAGGFEQYF,TGTGCCAGCAGCCCTGGACTAGCGGGGGGCTTCGAGCAGTACTTC
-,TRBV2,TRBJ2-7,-,CASRVQGASGEQYF,TGTGCCAGCAGGGTTCAAGGGGCTTCGGGCGAGCAGTACTTC
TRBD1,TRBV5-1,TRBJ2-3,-,CASSYRQGASDTQYF,TGCGCCAGCAGTTACCGACAGGGGGCCTCAGATACGCAGTATTTT
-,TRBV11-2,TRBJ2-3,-,CASSLQGTTDTQYF,TGTGCCAGCAGCTTACAGGGAACGACAGATACGCAGTATTTT
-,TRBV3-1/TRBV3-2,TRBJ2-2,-,CASSLSLNTGELFF,TGTGCCAGCAGCCTATCCTTAAACACCGGGGAGCTGTTTTTT
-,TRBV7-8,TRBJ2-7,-,CASSENINPYF,TGTGCCAGCAGCGAAAACATTAATCCGTACTTC
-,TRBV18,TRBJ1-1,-,CASSPLGENTEAFF,TGTGCCAGCTCACCATTGGGAGAGAACACTGAAGCTTTCTTT
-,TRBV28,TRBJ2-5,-,CASSSGILGKTQYF,TGTGCCAGCAGTTCCGGGATCCTCGGAAAGACCCAGTACTTC
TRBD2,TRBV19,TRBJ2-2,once,CASSALAGEAGELFF,TGTGCCAGTAGTGCACTAGCGGGAGAAGCCGGGGAGCTGTTTTTT
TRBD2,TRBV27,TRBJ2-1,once,CASSLVSSGRGGEQFF,TGTGCCAGCAGTTTAGTCTCTAGCGGGAGGGGTGGTGAGCAGTTCTTC
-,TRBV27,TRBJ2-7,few,CASSPITPFREYF,TGTGCCAGCAGTCCAATAACACCATTCCGGGAGTACTTC
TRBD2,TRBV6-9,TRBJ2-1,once,CASSWGLADSYNEQFF,TGTGCCAGCAGTTGGGGACTAGCGGACTCCTACAATGAGCAGTTCTTC
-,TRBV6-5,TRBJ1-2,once,CASSRQGIYGYTF,TGTGCCAGCAGTCGTCAGGGAATCTATGGCTACACCTTC
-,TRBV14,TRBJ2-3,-,CASGRQADTQYF,TGTGCCAGCGGGCGCCAAGCAGATACGCAGTATTTT
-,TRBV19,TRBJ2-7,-,CASSIGTRSEYEQYF,TGTGCCAGTAGTATCGGGACTCGGAGTGAGTACGAGCAGTACTTC
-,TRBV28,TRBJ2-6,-,CASSSASSGANVLTF,TGTGCCAGCAGTTCCGCTAGCTCTGGGGCCAACGTCCTGACTTTC
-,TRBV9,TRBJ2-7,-,CASSVDAGTYEQYF,TGTGCCAGCAGCGTAGACGCGGGAACCTACGAGCAGTACTTC
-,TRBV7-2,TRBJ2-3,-,CATKEFGTDTQYF,TGTGCCACCAAGGAGTTCGGCACAGATACGCAGTATTTT
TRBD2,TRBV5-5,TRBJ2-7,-,CASRLAGGTYEQYF,TGTGCCAGCAGGCTAGCGGGAGGTACCTACGAGCAGTACTTC
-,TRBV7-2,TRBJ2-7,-,CASSLVAGGSSYEQYF,TGTGCCAGCAGCTTAGTTGCAGGGGGGAGCTCCTACGAGCAGTACTTC
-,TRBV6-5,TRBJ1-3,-,CASRRTVGSGNTIYF,TGTGCCAGCAGACGGACAGTAGGGAGTGGAAACACCATATATTTT
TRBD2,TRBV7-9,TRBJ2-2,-,CASSLGLAGTGELFF,TGTGCCAGCAGCTTAGGCCTAGCGGGAACCGGGGAGCTGTTTTTT
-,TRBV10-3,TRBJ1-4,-,CAISESNRAGVESEKLFF,TGTGCCATCAGTGAGTCCAATCGAGCGGGGGTTGAAAGCGAAAAACTGTTTTTT
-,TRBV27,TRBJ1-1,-,CASSSGNTEAFF,TGTGCCAGCTCGTCAGGGAACACTGAAGCTTTCTTT